This record covers a single TCR beta chain. The source of the sample is a study of blood T cell repertoires in COVID-19. Study-level background: Two negative PCRs, clearance, or symptom resolution had been documented for recovered Cohort 3 donors. T cells, B-cell-depleted T cells, or PBMCs supplied cDNA or gDNA.

Per the authors' pipeline: Using reference gene primer amplification, nucleated cell counts were estimated. Only in-frame clones appear in the TCRdb table, and some are missing; sequencing was by immunoSEQ multiplex PCR. The V and J calls and clone size come from that table; D and trimming were worked out from the DNA. The table has roughly 200,000 clones, 86% seen once; the top ten hold approximately 2.8%. Deletions cut 4 bases from V and 10 bases from J, with 11 bases between. In germline, CDR1 is MNHEY, CDR2 SVGEGT. CDR3 length: 12 residues. This chain uses TRBV6-2 or TRBV6-3 with TRBJ2-1; D not resolved. The receptor was derived from a woman between 50 and 59 years old in a cohort exposed to, infected with or recovered from COVID-19 (not recorded which). The sample was PBMCs or T cells enriched from blood (not recorded which). The DNA for the CDR3 is TGTGCCAGCAGTTCACCCCGTGAGGAGCAGTTCTTC. It specifies CASSSPREEQFF.